This T cell receptor (beta chain) was profiled in a study of blood T cells in healthy people across ages. Study-level findings and limits: In these data, TCR beta diversity tracked strongly with naive T cell percentage. More naive CD4+ cells and higher diversity were found in long-lived than in aged donors.

The people who gave samples were healthy Caucasians from Russia, aged roughly 6 to 90. The sample, about 9.2 milliliters of peripheral blood, was drawn from each donor. The CDR3 spans 15 residues. V lost 5 bases to trimming and J lost 3 bases, with 14 bases between them. A remark on this clonotype: Its matching antigen is unknown.

The use of a sample-barcoded 5' primer and a J-beta primer mix characterized a second PCR of about 7 to 12 cycles. TCRdb reprocessed the 5' RACE reads via MiXCR and lists one record per CDR3 protein. The sample includes 780,000 or so distinct CDR3 sequences, 56% of them seen just once. Sequenced: blood. J is TRBJ1-5 and V is TRBV12-3 or TRBV12-4; D is possibly TRBD1 (5 bases). The TCR was taken from a man aged 35 to 55 in good health. This CDR3 reads CASSPSGVPNQPQHF. DNA for the CDR3: TGTGCCAGCAGTCCCTCGGGGGTCCCCAATCAGCCCCAGCATTTT.